A single sample is the source of the 24 T cell receptor beta chains below, sequenced in a study of OX40 agonist ivuxolimab in advanced cancers. Clones were sequenced by immunoSEQ multiplex PCR, and TCRdb holds only the in-frame ones, with some missing. The table has 35,000 or so clones, more than 75% seen once. The sequences come from CD4+ or CD8+ T cells sorted from blood, collected in a trial of the OX40 agonist ivuxolimab. Receptor source: an adult with an advanced solid tumor such as melanoma, head and neck, liver or kidney cancer.

CDR3 loop: CASSFRDTQYF. As DNA, the CDR3 is TGTGCCAGCAGTTTCCGCGATACGCAGTATTTT. This chain connects TRBV6-5 to TRBJ2-3; D is unresolved. The germline gives CDR1 MNHEY, CDR2 SVGAGI. The V and J ends lost 4 bases and 6 bases respectively, with 5 bases between them. The length of the CDR3 is 11 residues.

The rearrangement links TRBV19 to TRBJ2-1; tentatively, D is TRBD2 (5 bases). The CDR3 consists of 12 residues. Germline CDR1 LNHDA, CDR2 SQIVND (reference sequence). Trimming took off 3 bases at V and 8 bases at J, with 8 bases between the two ends. CDR3 sequence (DNA): TGTGCCAGTAGTATTTACGGGGATGAGCAGTTCTTC. Protein product: CASSIYGDEQFF.

This clone turned up a few times. The rearrangement uses TRBV29-1 and TRBJ1-3; D not resolved. The CDR3 has 11 residues. The ends were cut back, 2 bases at V and 2 bases at J, with 1 base in the middle. CDR1 is SQVTM, CDR2 ANQGSEA, per germline. The CDR3 DNA is TGCAGCGTTGAAACTGGAAACACCATATATTTT. Translated: CSVETGNTIYF.

This clone was seen only a few times. The chain uses TRBV21-1 and TRBJ1-4; the D segment call TRBD1 is taken from the table without a DNA check. TRBV21-1 is classified as a pseudogene. The CDR3 sequence is 15 residues long. The CDR3 DNA is TGTGCCAGCAACCTTTCGGACAGGGGGTTAGAAAAACTGTTTTTT. As protein: CASNLSDRGLEKLFF.

The chain joins TRBV6-6 to TRBJ2-7; 8 positions match TRBD1. Germline V gene lookup returns CDR1 MNHNY and CDR2 SVGAGI (reference sequence). This CDR3 has 13 residues. V gave up 2 bases and J gave up 3 bases; unmatched junction bases: 0. The CDR3 sequence is CASSYDRGYEQYF. In DNA form, the CDR3 reads TGTGCCAGCAGTTACGACAGGGGCTACGAGCAGTACTTC.

This clone showed up just a few times. The chain has TRBV6-1 and TRBJ1-4, with D possibly matching TRBD1 (5 bases). The CDR3 spans 13 residues. The germline gives CDR1 MNHNS, CDR2 SASEGT. Trimming stripped 2 bases from V and 5 bases from J, with 6 bases between. CDR3 sequence: CASSEWGNEKLFF. As DNA, the CDR3 is TGTGCCAGCAGTGAATGGGGGAATGAAAAACTGTTTTTT.

V and J are TRBV30 and TRBJ2-4; possibly TRBD2 for D (7 bases). V was cut by 4 bases and J by 4 bases, with 11 bases left in between. The CDR3 runs to 13 residues. CDR1 is GTSNPN, CDR2 SVGIG, per germline (reference sequence). The CDR3 sequence is CAWIGGGKNIQYF. The DNA for the CDR3 is TGTGCCTGGATAGGGGGGGGTAAAAACATTCAGTACTTC. Based on the CDR3 plus reference TRBV30 and TRBJ2-4, the full variable domain is SQTIHQWPATLVQPVGSPLSLECTVEGTSNPNLYWYRQAAGRGLQLLFYSVGIGQISSEVPQNLSASRPQDRQFILSSKKLLLSDSGFYLCAWIGGGKNIQYFGAGTRLSVL.

This chain connects TRBV20-1 to TRBJ1-5, with 8 bases identical to TRBD1. Germline lookup yields CDR1 DFQATT and CDR2 SNEGSKA (reference sequence). The CDR3 loop spans 11 amino acids. J gave up 5 bases and V 6 bases, and 0 bases lay outside the gene matches. The CDR3 region has the DNA TGCAGTGCGGGACAGGATCAGCCCCAGCATTTT. Translating gives CSAGQDQPQHF.

This chain links TRBV5-1 with TRBJ2-2; 10 bases are a match to TRBD1. The CDR3 loop spans 17 amino acids. The trim removed 8 bases at V and 5 bases at J, leaving 15 bases unmatched. Germline V CDR1 and CDR2: SGHRS, YFSETQ. The CDR3 sequence is CASSPFLRDRGTGELFF. The CDR3 DNA reads TGCGCCAGTAGTCCCTTCCTCCGGGACAGGGGAACCGGGGAGCTGTTTTTT. Drawing the rest from reference TRBV5-1 and TRBJ2-2, the complete variable domain is KAGVTQTPRYLIKTRGQQVTLSCSPISGHRSVSWYQQTPGQGLQFLFEYFSETQRNKGNFPGRFSGRQFSNSRSEMNVSTLELGDSALYLCASSPFLRDRGTGELFFGEGSRLTVL.

The V gene is TRBV20-1, the J gene TRBJ1-2; D is uncertain. Trimming took 5 bases from V and 6 from J, leaving 4 bases between them. This CDR3 region has 9 residues. The V gene's germline CDR1 is DFQATT and CDR2 SNEGSKA (reference sequence). For the CDR3, the DNA is TGCAGTGCTGGACATGGCTACACCTTC. Translating it yields CSAGHGYTF.

This rearrangement joins TRBV2 to TRBJ2-6; D uncertain. Germline assignment: CDR1 SNHLY and CDR2 FYNNEI. The CDR3 is made up of 15 amino acids. V lost 7 bases, J lost 0 bases, and 10 bases lay in between. The DNA for the CDR3 is TGTGCCAGCACCGCGCTTGCCTCTGGGGCCAACGTCCTGACTTTC. Translation: CASTALASGANVLTF.

This clone has more than one count but fewer than ten. The chain links TRBV5-1 to TRBJ2-7; D gene unclear. The CDR3 covers 14 residues. Deletions cut 3 bases from V and 1 base from J, with 11 bases between. CDR1 and CDR2 (germline): SGHRS, YFSETQ. The CDR3 spells CASSSQVPSYEQYF. In DNA, the CDR3 is TGCGCCAGCAGCTCGCAGGTACCTTCCTACGAGCAGTACTTC.

This clone was counted only a few times. The same CDR3 arises from other DNA sequences in this sample as well. This rearrangement joins TRBV10-1 to TRBJ1-2, with 7 bases fitting TRBD1. Per germline, CDR1 WNHNN and CDR2 SYGVQD (reference sequence). With 6 bases clipped from V and 2 bases from J, the junction kept 3 bases outside the gene matches. The CDR3 has 13 residues. DNA of the CDR3: TGCGCCAGCAGCCCGACAGGGAACTATGGCTACACCTTC. Amino acid sequence: CASSPTGNYGYTF.

The V gene is TRBV4-2, the J gene TRBJ2-1; no reliable D call. CDR1 is LGHNA, CDR2 YNFKEQ, per germline. The CDR3 has 12 residues. V was shortened by 0 bases and J by 7 bases, with 4 bases between the two germline ends. The CDR3, as DNA: TGTGCCAGCAGCCAAGAAACGAATGAGCAGTTCTTC. Translated, it gives CASSQETNEQFF.

This clone was observed once. This chain joins TRBV19 and TRBJ2-3; the match to TRBD2 covers 8 bases. Trimming took 6 bases from V and 2 from J; bases not matched to a gene: 1. CDR3 length equals 13 residues. The germline V gene has CDR1 LNHDA and CDR2 SQIVND (reference sequence). The CDR3 bases are TGTGCCAGTAGCGGGGGGGCCACAGATACGCAGTATTTT. Amino acids: CASSGGATDTQYF.

This clone has just a few counts. This chain connects TRBV10-2 to TRBJ1-2; D may be TRBD1 (6 bases). The CDR3 is made up of 18 amino acids. CDR1 WSHSY and CDR2 SAAADI come from the germline V gene. V lost 5 bases, J lost 2 bases, and 24 bases lay in between. The CDR3 protein is CASSSPLSIGGGNYGYTF. In DNA, the CDR3 is TGCGCCAGCAGTTCCCCTCTCTCGATTGGAGGGGGGAACTATGGCTACACCTTC.

The CDR3 DNA is TGTGCCAGCAGCGCCGGTAGGGGAGCTGGGGCCAACGTCCTGACTTTC. It encodes CASSAGRGAGANVLTF. The V gene is TRBV11-1, the J gene TRBJ2-6; D is tentatively TRBD1 or TRBD2 (5 bases each). CDR1 and CDR2 from the germline V gene are SGHAT and FQDESV (reference sequence). The V end lost 5 bases, the J end lost 2 bases, and 13 bases lay between the germline ends. CDR3 size: 16 residues.

The rearrangement joins TRBV28 to TRBJ1-1; unclear D gene. Looked up from germline, CDR1 is MDHEN and CDR2 is SYDVKM. V was trimmed by 3 bases and J by 3 bases, leaving 8 bases between them. The CDR3 spans 13 residues. The CDR3 is CASSFAGYTEAFF. The CDR3 DNA reads TGTGCCAGCAGTTTTGCCGGTTACACTGAAGCTTTCTTT.

This rearrangement joins TRBV5-4 to TRBJ2-7; D possibly corresponds to TRBD1 (6 bases). V was cut by 4 bases and J by 3 bases, with 8 bases left in between. Germline CDR1 and CDR2: SGHNT and YYREEE (reference sequence). The CDR3 totals 12 residues. CDR3 protein: CASSVDSYEQYF. CDR3 DNA: TGTGCCAGCAGCGTGGACAGCTACGAGCAGTACTTC.

About this clone: The junction does not match germline at one end; this may be a read error. The gene calls are TRBV5-1 and TRBJ2-7, with a weak D call TRBD2 (6 bases). The CDR3 has 16 residues. CDR1 is SGHRS, CDR2 YFSETQ, per germline. The CDR3 sequence: CVSSYLFSGSSYEQYF. The DNA of the CDR3 is TGCGTCAGCAGCTACCTTTTCTCCGGGAGCTCCTACGAGCAGTACTTC.

This chain connects TRBV18 to TRBJ1-1; possible D gene TRBD1, 6 bases. The CDR3 loop spans 12 amino acids. The V end was cut by 4 bases, the J end by 8 bases, with 11 bases between. Germline V gene sequence: CDR1 KGHSH, CDR2 LQKENI. DNA for the CDR3: TGTGCCAGCTCACGTCCGGGGGGCGAAGCTTTCTTT. Amino acid sequence: CASSRPGGEAFF.

J is TRBJ2-7 and V is TRBV11-3; 11 bases map to TRBD2. The V gene's germline CDR1 is SGHNT and CDR2 YENEEA. V shed 1 base and J 0 bases; nucleotides not matched to a gene: 5. The CDR3 has 17 amino acids. The CDR3 protein is CASSLASGGTSSYEQYF. The DNA of the CDR3 is TGTGCCAGCAGCTTAGCTAGCGGGGGGACCAGCTCCTACGAGCAGTACTTC.

V and J are TRBV4-2 and TRBJ2-5; 11 bases align to TRBD2. With 5 bases clipped from V and 5 bases from J, the junction kept 7 bases outside the gene matches. This CDR3 region has 15 residues. Germline CDR1 LGHNA, CDR2 YNFKEQ. CDR3 residues: CASSTLAGDGETQYF. The CDR3 DNA is TGTGCCAGCAGCACACTAGCGGGGGATGGGGAGACCCAGTACTTC.

V is TRBV28 and J is TRBJ2-4; 7 bases align to TRBD1. This CDR3 comprises 14 residues. CDR1 is MDHEN and CDR2 is SYDVKM in the germline V gene. Trimming removed 3 bases from V and 4 bases from J; junction bases left unmatched: 3. CDR3 in DNA: TGTGCCAGCAGTTTGGTGGGACAGAAAAACATTCAGTACTTC. This gives the protein CASSLVGQKNIQYF. Full variable domain (remainder filled in from reference TRBV28 and TRBJ2-4): DVKVTQSSRYLVKRTGEKVFLECVQDMDHENMFWYRQDPGLGLRLIYFSYDVKMKEKGDIPEGYSVSREKKERFSLILESASTNQTSMYLCASSLVGQKNIQYFGAGTRLSVL.